This TCR beta chain was sequenced in a study of response to subunit inactivated influenza vaccine. Germline assignment: CDR1 MDHEN and CDR2 SYDVKM. The V gene lost 2 bases and the J gene lost 5 bases, with 13 bases spanning the gap. The length of the CDR3 is 15 residues. Overall study results and limits: The authors put forward the suggestion that each seasonal influenza vaccination may bring in only a limited number of new T cells.

Note on this clonotype: What it binds is not known.

From the RT-PCR reads, TCRdb called clonotypes with MiXCR, one entry per CDR3 protein. This sample yields under 800,000 distinct CDR3 sequences, of which about 14% are seen a single time; around 6.5% belongs to the top ten. This material consisted of PBMCs from blood, taken roughly 15 days before vaccination. The sequence was collected from a man over 45 who received an inactivated influenza vaccine. The rearrangement links TRBV28 to TRBJ2-1; D assignment may be TRBD1 or TRBD2 (7 bases each). The CDR3 loop is CASSLTAGGDNEQFF. CDR3 sequence (DNA): TGTGCCAGCAGTTTAACAGCAGGGGGGGACAATGAGCAGTTCTTC.